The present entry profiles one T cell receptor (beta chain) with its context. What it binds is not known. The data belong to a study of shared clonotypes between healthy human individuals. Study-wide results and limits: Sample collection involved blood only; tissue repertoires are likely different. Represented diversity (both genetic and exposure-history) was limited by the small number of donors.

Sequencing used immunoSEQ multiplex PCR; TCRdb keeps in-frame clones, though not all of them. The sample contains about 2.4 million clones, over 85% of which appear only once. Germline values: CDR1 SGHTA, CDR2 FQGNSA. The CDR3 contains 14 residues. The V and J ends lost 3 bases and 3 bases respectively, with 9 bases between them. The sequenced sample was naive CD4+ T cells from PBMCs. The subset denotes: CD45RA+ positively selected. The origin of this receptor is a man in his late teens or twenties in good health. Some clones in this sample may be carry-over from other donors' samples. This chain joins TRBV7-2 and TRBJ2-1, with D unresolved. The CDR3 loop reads CASSFRSFYNEQFF. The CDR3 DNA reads TGTGCCAGCAGCTTCAGGAGTTTCTACAATGAGCAGTTCTTC.